This is a list of T cell receptor beta chains from one sample in a study of cytomegalovirus exposure and HLA in healthy donors. Sequenced by immunoSEQ multiplex PCR; TCRdb stores in-frame clones only, minus some. The sample shows fewer than 110,000 clones, around two thirds of them seen only once. Sequenced: PBMCs. Receptors originate from a woman in her 50s in good health and CMV-seronegative. Both conserved end residues are part of each CDR3. Each record gives: CDR3 protein, D gene, J gene, V gene. D genes are given only for firm matches.

CDR3 protein: CASTLHLTDTQYF; D gene: -; J gene: TRBJ2-3; V gene: TRBV5-6
CDR3 protein: CASSAGTSANEQFF; D gene: TRBD2; J gene: TRBJ2-1; V gene: TRBV7-3
CDR3 protein: CASSPSQEGNYGYTF; D gene: -; J gene: TRBJ1-2; V gene: TRBV7-9
CDR3 protein: CASSTLGGNSPLHF; D gene: -; J gene: TRBJ1-6; V gene: TRBV19
CDR3 protein: CASSLALEETQYF; D gene: -; J gene: TRBJ2-5; V gene: TRBV5-1
CDR3 protein: CSVADRASTGYTF; D gene: TRBD1; J gene: TRBJ1-2; V gene: TRBV29-1
CDR3 protein: CAISDSRRGPEETQYF; D gene: -; J gene: TRBJ2-5; V gene: TRBV10-3
CDR3 protein: CATSRGGATDTQYF; D gene: -; J gene: TRBJ2-3; V gene: TRBV15
CDR3 protein: CASSLVSFGDEQFF; D gene: -; J gene: TRBJ2-1; V gene: TRBV5-6
CDR3 protein: CARKEYSNTGELFF; D gene: -; J gene: TRBJ2-2; V gene: TRBV10-2
CDR3 protein: CASSSRRTSGRAHNEQFF; D gene: TRBD2; J gene: TRBJ2-1; V gene: TRBV5-1
CDR3 protein: CASSQRGQTYGYTF; D gene: TRBD1; J gene: TRBJ1-2; V gene: TRBV27